This T cell receptor (beta chain) stems from a study of blood T cell repertoires in COVID-19 (dated by TCRdb to 2019 to 2021). Looking at the study overall: Samples from collaborators originated in the United States, Italy and Spain and spanned both the acute and convalescent phases of COVID-19. The material from the prospective study consisted of cDNA or gDNA derived from T cells, B-cell-depleted T cells, or PBMCs. The repertoires were released in a freely available public database intended as a resource for research on the immune response to SARS-CoV-2. HLA class I and class II types, where available, came from metadata supplied by the sample provider rather than from assay-based typing. Samples came from the ongoing ImmuneRACE study (first 160 participants) plus 1,254 subjects from 6 global collaborators. Deeply sampled blood TCRbeta repertoires from subjects exposed to, actively infected with, or recovered from COVID-19 were included in the dataset. The sample metadata nearly always contained a de-identified subject ID, COVID-19 status, age in years and sex. Broad study findings and their caveats: The amount of clinical and demographic metadata varied by source and participant and was provided uncurated.

This clone has only one observation. This receptor's antigen is unknown. No much larger clone is present one base from it, and per-base qualities are unavailable. In the prospective study, participants were 18 to 89 years old, resided in approximately 25 geographic areas of the United States, and were enrolled through a virtual design. In the prospective study, participants were assigned to cohorts based on the clinical history participants reported in a screening survey and a study questionnaire. In the prospective study, mobile phlebotomists collected whole blood, serum and a nasopharyngeal or oropharyngeal swab from each participant. Over a roughly 2-month period, participants in the prospective study had the option of providing additional blood draws and questionnaires. Before DNA extraction, blood samples from the prospective study were shipped at room temperature or frozen. Trimming takes 1 base off V and 5 bases off J; junction bases not matched to a gene: 5. Reading the germline V gene gives CDR1 MGHRA and CDR2 YSYEKL. The CDR3 numbers 17 residues from cysteine through phenylalanine. The sequence is cut down to CDR3 DNA, 51 bases in frame from base 1.

TCRbeta CDR3 regions were amplified from genomic DNA using the immunoSEQ Assay, a bias-controlled multiplex PCR. The study's processing was this. Nucleated cell counts per sample were estimated from amplification of reference gene primers within the assay. Sequence reads were collapsed and filtered to measure the absolute abundance of every unique TCRbeta CDR3 rearrangement. Productive Simpson clonality was computed per sample as the square root of Simpson's diversity index over productive rearrangements. Held by TCRdb, this immuneACCESS table contains in-frame sequences only and omits some clones. Under half of the omission traces to an unresolved V gene where checked; the cause of the rest is unknown. V, J and clone size are those of that table, while D and trimming were read from the DNA. The sample table contains about 300,000 clones; only one count was recorded for roughly 90% of them. Of the sample, approximately 4% is held by the ten largest clones.

This receptor chain uses TRBV4-1 and TRBJ2-2; TRBD2 fits 12 bases in the junction. Source material: PBMCs or T cells enriched from blood (not recorded which). The receptor's source is a woman aged 18-30 years with acute COVID-19. The CDR3 loop reads CASSQARLAGVTGELFF. The sequenced DNA: TGCGCCAGCAGCCAAGCCCGACTAGCGGGAGTAACCGGGGAGCTGTTTTTT.